The T cell receptor beta chain under discussion was sequenced for a study of beta chain features in type 1 diabetes (dated by TCRdb to 2017 to 2018). Background for the entire study: Patients and healthy donors did not differ in mean age, gender distribution, total cell number or subset yield. A total of 100 million to 140 million sorted cells were examined across all samples, and the number of cells per subset was strongly correlated with RNA yield. The study compared TCRB repertoires of sorted circulating CD4+ T cell subsets between recently diagnosed type 1 diabetes patients and matched healthy donors. Regulatory and stem cell-like memory subsets were obtained from only 8 patients and about eight healthy donors, while naive and central memory subsets were obtained from all 28 donors. General conclusions and limits of the study: Because cDNA was sequenced instead of genomic DNA, activated cells with high expression could be over-represented, although the groups did not differ in activation or CD3 levels. Naive, central memory and regulatory TCRB repertoires appeared to be more alike among patients than among healthy donors. At VDJ recombination sites, patients with type 1 diabetes made fewer insertions and deleted more nucleotides, a pattern implying thymic rearrangement abnormalities. Shorter templates might be favored by PCR, yet because patient and control samples were amplified and corrected together, any such skew would affect both groups equally. Only small numbers of individuals were included in the HLA sub-analyses, which left unresolved whether HLA type had any influence on TCRB rearrangement. In all four CD4+ subsets, TCRB CDR3 length was moderately but significantly shorter in type 1 diabetes patients.

Measured from the cysteine to the phenylalanine, the CDR3 is 15 residues long. Kept here is only the CDR3 DNA, which spans 45 bases and is read in frame from base 1. Germline trimming amounts to 3 bases on V and 8 bases on J, with 9 as the count of junction bases outside the gene matches. The germline V gene (reference sequence) supplies CDR1 SEHNR and CDR2 FQNEAQ. The entire amount of isolated RNA was reverse transcribed using the High Capacity cDNA Reverse Transcription Kit, so the sequenced TCRB transcripts were expressed ones. Deep immunoSEQ sequencing was applied to naive, central memory and regulatory T cell samples, giving an average of about 3.7 million total reads per sample. After sorted cells were lysed in RLT buffer, RNA was extracted with DNase-treated RNeasy Micro or Mini kits, with the choice depending on cell number. To prevent cross-contamination, every cell subset was processed on its own, while patient and healthy donor samples were processed together. TCRB sequences were amplified from cDNA with the immunoSEQ multiplex PCR, producing 87-bp fragments spanning the CDR3 region. The amplicons were sequenced using the Illumina HiSeq platform. In the original analysis: PCR bias was corrected computationally using synthetic template baselines, and reads within Hamming distance 2 were collapsed, with unmergeable singletons discarded. Reads were aligned to IMGT to assign V, D and J genes, CDR3 length, and insertions or deletions at six rearrangement sites. Within each subset, clonotype counts were normalized to the number of sorted cells before true diversity and Gini coefficients were calculated with the tcR R package. The overlap coefficient, calculated on TCRB nucleotide sequences, was used to measure repertoire sharing. Out-of-frame TCRB sequences from naive cells were analyzed to stand in for the pre-selection repertoire. TCRdb holds this immuneACCESS table with in-frame rearrangements only. Some clones are missing; in checked studies, unresolved V genes explain under half, and the rest has no known cause. The D gene and trimming were derived from the DNA, and the V and J assignments and clone size from that table. The sample records 300,000 to 450,000 clones, over 10% of which are singletons. Together, the top ten hold 0.008% to 0.011% of the sample.

With respect to this clone: The specificity of this receptor is unknown. No much larger clone exists at a distance of one base, and base qualities are not known.

A single peripheral blood draw of approximately 100 mL on average was collected from each donor into heparinised tubes. Using a panel that included CD45RO, CCR7, CD25, CD127, CD95 and CD27, naive, central memory, regulatory and stem cell-like memory CD4+ T cells were sorted on a BD FACSAria II. All sorted populations exceeded 95% purity. PBMCs were isolated immediately by Lymphoprep density gradient centrifugation and stained directly without culture. So that batch effects would be minimized, each experiment stained and sorted samples in pairs, pairing one healthy donor with one patient. This sequence was found in a woman under 30 with type 1 diabetes. The sequenced sample consisted of naive CD4+ T cells from blood. The cell subset or site label of this sample denotes: true naive CD4+ T cells. The rearrangement combines TRBV7-9 with TRBJ2-1; 8 of the junction bases match TRBD2. The CDR3: CASSFGGGRFDEQFF. The nucleotide sequence is given as TGTGCCAGCAGCTTCGGGGGGGGCCGTTTCGATGAGCAGTTCTTC.